Each of the 25 T cell receptor beta chains below was sequenced from the same sample in a study of T cell repertoires in cytomegalovirus infection. TCRdb ran MiXCR on the reads and lists one entry per CDR3 protein. The sample has 300,000 or so distinct CDR3 sequences, about a quarter seen once. The sequenced material came from PBMCs. Receptors were obtained from a human donor in good health (CMV status not recorded). Some clones in this sample may be carry-over from other donors' samples.

This clonotype was counted a few times. The chain carries TRBV11-2 and TRBJ1-5; D is possibly TRBD1 (6 bases). V lost 4 bases and J lost 7, with 17 bases in between. CDR3 length equals 15 residues. Germline V CDR1 and CDR2: SGHAT, FQNNGV. CDR3 amino acids: CASSSGGGSEQPQHF. The CDR3 bases are TGTGCCAGCAGCTCCGGGGGGGGCTCGGAACAGCCCCAGCATTTT.

The chain is built from TRBV15 and TRBJ1-4; possible D gene TRBD1, 6 bases. The CDR3 sequence is 16 residues long. Trimming pared 5 bases from V and 5 bases from J, leaving 18 bases between. Germline CDR1 LNHNV, CDR2 YYDKDF (reference sequence). The CDR3 coding sequence is TGTGCCACCAGCCAAGGTGCCTTAAGGGGGAATGAAAAACTGTTTTTT. Encoded protein: CATSQGALRGNEKLFF.

The rearrangement links TRBV4-1 to TRBJ1-3, with D unresolved. The ends were cut back, 1 base at V and 0 bases at J, with 7 bases in the middle. This CDR3 spans 15 amino acids. Per germline, CDR1 MGHRA and CDR2 YSYEKL. CDR3 protein: CASSQGLRSGNTIYF. The CDR3 DNA sequence: TGCGCCAGCAGCCAAGGTCTGCGCTCTGGAAACACCATATATTTT.

This chain connects TRBV7-2 to TRBJ2-5; D gene unclear. CDR1 SGHTA and CDR2 FQGNSA come from the germline V gene. V dropped 5 bases and J dropped 4 bases, with 14 bases sitting between them. CDR3 length: 14 residues. CDR3 sequence reads: CASSPMIILETQYF. CDR3 nucleotides: TGTGCCAGCAGCCCCATGATAATCCTAGAGACCCAGTACTTC. Combining the CDR3 with reference TRBV7-2 and TRBJ2-5 gives the whole variable domain GAGVSQSPSNKVTEKGKDVELRCDPISGHTALYWYRQSLGQGLEFLIYFQGNSAPDKSGLPSDRFSAERTGGSVSTLTIQRTQQEDSAVYLCASSPMIILETQYFGPGTRLLVL.

The CDR3 DNA reads as TGTGCCAGTATGACAGGGGCCTACGAGCAGTACTTC. It specifies CASMTGAYEQYF. The chain uses TRBV7-9 and TRBJ2-7; the match to TRBD1 covers 8 bases. V lost 9 bases and J lost 2; bases outside the gene matches: 3. Germline assignment: CDR1 SEHNR and CDR2 FQNEAQ (reference sequence). This CDR3 has 12 residues.

The chain has TRBV15 and TRBJ2-6; D unclear. V shed 5 bases and J shed 2 bases, with 10 bases lying between them. Germline V gives CDR1 LNHNV, CDR2 YYDKDF (reference sequence). This CDR3 contains 15 residues. Here the CDR3 reads CATSPVETGANVLTF. CDR3 DNA: TGTGCCACCAGCCCCGTGGAGACTGGGGCCAACGTCCTGACTTTC.

The J gene is TRBJ2-7, the V gene TRBV6-1; D not resolved. The CDR3 extends over 13 amino acids. The V gene lost 5 bases and the J gene lost 0 bases, with 8 bases spanning the gap. Per germline, CDR1 MNHNS and CDR2 SASEGT. The CDR3 loop reads CASSRTFSYEQYF. The CDR3 region has the DNA TGTGCCAGCAGTCGGACGTTCTCCTACGAGCAGTACTTC.

There are many counts of this clonotype. The chain employs TRBV28 and TRBJ1-6, with D possibly being TRBD1 (5 bases). The germline gives CDR1 MDHEN, CDR2 SYDVKM. V shed 5 bases and J shed 5 bases, with 25 bases lying between them. The CDR3 runs 19 residues. CDR3 in DNA: TGTGCCAGCAGTGCTGGGACGATTACCGGATCGGCTAATAATTCACCCCTCCACTTT. Protein: CASSAGTITGSANNSPLHF.

This clonotype has more than one count but fewer than ten. This chain joins TRBV6-2 or TRBV6-3 and TRBJ1-1; possibly TRBD1 for D (6 bases). The V gene's germline CDR1 is MNHEY and CDR2 SVGEGT. This CDR3 has 14 residues. Trimming removed 8 bases at V and 6 bases at J, with 19 bases between. CDR3: CASGPGRGESEAFF. DNA of the CDR3: TGTGCCAGCGGGCCGGGCAGGGGAGAATCTGAAGCTTTCTTT.

The chain has TRBV11-2 and TRBJ1-5; D ambiguous. V gave up 3 bases and J gave up 4 bases, with 7 bases separating them. The germline V gene encodes CDR1 SGHAT and CDR2 FQNNGV. This CDR3 comprises 13 residues. The DNA for the CDR3 is TGTGCCAGCAGCTTGAGCCCTAATCAGCCCCAGCATTTT. This gives the protein CASSLSPNQPQHF.

This chain connects TRBV15 to TRBJ1-5, with D possibly TRBD1 on 5 matching bases. There are 15 residues in the CDR3. V was shortened by 3 bases and J by 6 bases, with 15 bases between the two germline ends. The germline V gene encodes CDR1 LNHNV and CDR2 YYDKDF (reference sequence). The DNA of the CDR3 is TGTGCCACCAGCAGTGACCTCAGGGAAAGTCAGCCCCAGCATTTT. Protein: CATSSDLRESQPQHF.

The table lists this clonotype with many counts. The rearrangement uses TRBV25-1 and TRBJ1-5; D may be TRBD1 (5 bases). The V gene's germline CDR1 is MGHDK and CDR2 SYGVNS. This CDR3 region has 14 residues. Between the trimmed V and J ends, which lost 8 bases and 4 bases, there was a span of 15 bases. CDR3 loop: CASRGPARNQPQHF. In DNA form, the CDR3 reads TGTGCCAGCCGGGGCCCGGCGAGGAATCAGCCCCAGCATTTT.

This clonotype was counted many times. V and J are TRBV7-9 and TRBJ1-3; tentative D call: TRBD1 (6 bases). The CDR3 spans 16 residues. Trimming removed 2 bases at V and 3 bases at J, with 14 bases between. Germline CDR1 SEHNR, CDR2 FQNEAQ (reference sequence). The CDR3 loop reads CASSLTSGARGNTIYF. The CDR3 region has the DNA TGTGCCAGCAGCTTAACCTCGGGGGCGCGTGGAAACACCATATATTTT.

This chain joins TRBV6-7 and TRBJ2-1, with 7 bases fitting TRBD1. TRBV6-7 is an ORF for which the function is uncertain. Germline trimming cut 0 bases from V and 0 bases from J; bases unmatched to any gene: 5. This CDR3 is 17 amino acids long. CDR3 residues: CASSYSRQGSSYNEQFF. CDR3 sequence (DNA): TGTGCCAGCAGTTACTCCAGACAGGGTAGCTCCTACAATGAGCAGTTCTTC.

Only a few counts were recorded for this clonotype. The V call is TRBV28, the J call TRBJ2-1; TRBD1 aligns across 7 bases. Germline V gene lookup returns CDR1 MDHEN and CDR2 SYDVKM. This CDR3 is 15 amino acids long. With 6 bases clipped from V and 9 bases from J, the junction kept 14 bases outside the gene matches. The CDR3 sequence: CASSLTGQRLSEQFF. In DNA form, the CDR3 reads TGTGCCAGCAGCCTGACAGGGCAACGTCTTAGTGAGCAGTTCTTC.

This chain connects TRBV7-6 to TRBJ1-1; 8 bases line up with TRBD1. V lost 5 bases, J lost 1 base, and 6 bases stayed unmatched. Per germline, CDR1 SGHVS and CDR2 FNYEAQ. This CDR3 is 15 amino acids long. The CDR3 sequence: CASSATTGENTEAFF. The DNA of the CDR3 is TGTGCCAGCAGCGCGACGACAGGGGAGAACACTGAAGCTTTCTTT. The variable domain in full, completed from reference TRBV7-6 and TRBJ1-1, reads GAGVSQSPRYKVTKRGQDVALRCDPISGHVSLYWYRQALGQGPEFLTYFNYEAQQDKSGLPNDRFSAERPEGSISTLTIQRTEQRDSAMYRCASSATTGENTEAFFGQGTRLTVV.

This clonotype was found a few times. This chain uses TRBV28 with TRBJ2-2, with TRBD1 matching over 8 bases. The CDR3 contains 16 residues. Germline V gene sequence: CDR1 MDHEN, CDR2 SYDVKM. Trimming cost V 7 bases and J 7 bases; bases outside gene matches: 14. The CDR3 reads CASTVFAGTGFGELFF. CDR3 DNA: TGTGCCAGCACCGTTTTCGCCGGGACAGGCTTCGGGGAGCTGTTTTTT. Variable domain in full (rest from reference TRBV28 and TRBJ2-2): DVKVTQSSRYLVKRTGEKVFLECVQDMDHENMFWYRQDPGLGLRLIYFSYDVKMKEKGDIPEGYSVSREKKERFSLILESASTNQTSMYLCASTVFAGTGFGELFFGEGSRLTVL.

The J gene is TRBJ2-7, the V gene TRBV6-6; perhaps TRBD2 as D (6 bases). Germline-derived CDR1 and CDR2 are MNHNY and SVGAGI (reference sequence). V gave up 7 bases and J gave up 0 bases, with 13 bases separating them. The CDR3 has 14 residues. In DNA, the CDR3 is TGTGCCAGCATCCGGCGGGATTCCTCCTACGAGCAGTACTTC. Residues: CASIRRDSSYEQYF.

This clonotype was seen a few times. The V call is TRBV6-1, the J call TRBJ2-1; the match to TRBD2 covers 11 bases. V lost 7 bases to trimming and J lost 3 bases; unmatched junction nucleotides: 2. The CDR3 loop spans 14 amino acids. The germline V gene encodes CDR1 MNHNS and CDR2 SASEGT. The CDR3 coding sequence is TGTGCCAGCAATAGCGGGGGGGGCTACAATGAGCAGTTCTTC. Translating it yields CASNSGGGYNEQFF.

The chain employs TRBV28 and TRBJ2-7, with D perhaps assigned TRBD1 or TRBD2 (5 bases each). The CDR3 length is 14 residues. V was trimmed by 3 bases and J by 2 bases, leaving 11 bases between them. The V gene's germline CDR1 is MDHEN and CDR2 SYDVKM. This CDR3 reads CASSLLGRPYEQYF. CDR3 nucleotide sequence: TGTGCCAGCAGTTTGTTGGGACGACCCTACGAGCAGTACTTC. Variable domain in full (rest from reference TRBV28 and TRBJ2-7): DVKVTQSSRYLVKRTGEKVFLECVQDMDHENMFWYRQDPGLGLRLIYFSYDVKMKEKGDIPEGYSVSREKKERFSLILESASTNQTSMYLCASSLLGRPYEQYFGPGTRLTVT.

This clonotype has more than one count but fewer than ten. V gene TRBV7-9 combines with J gene TRBJ1-4; D not certain. Germline CDR1 SEHNR, CDR2 FQNEAQ (reference sequence). This CDR3 is built from 15 residues. V was trimmed by 5 bases and J by 6 bases, leaving 16 bases between them. The CDR3 DNA sequence: TGTGCCAGCAGCCGAAACGCCCCGCCCGATGAAAAACTGTTTTTT. Its protein is CASSRNAPPDEKLFF.

This clonotype was recorded many times. The gene calls are TRBV28 and TRBJ2-1; D gene ambiguous. CDR3 size: 12 residues. V lost 5 bases and J 10 bases, leaving 12 bases between the germline ends. Looked up from germline, CDR1 is MDHEN and CDR2 is SYDVKM. The CDR3 sequence is CASSLLTREQFF. CDR3 DNA: TGTGCCAGCAGTCTATTGACCCGAGAGCAGTTCTTC.

This clonotype has just a few counts. The chain recombines TRBV28 with TRBJ1-5; D is ambiguous. Trimming took off 2 bases at V and 2 bases at J, with 13 bases between the two ends. Germline V lookup: CDR1 MDHEN, CDR2 SYDVKM. The CDR3 has 16 amino acids. CDR3 region: CASSLGGGYRNQPQHF. As DNA, the CDR3 is TGTGCCAGCAGTTTAGGTGGCGGGTACCGCAATCAGCCCCAGCATTTT.

At least ten counts were recorded for this clonotype. The V and J genes are TRBV7-6 and TRBJ1-5; TRBD1 aligns across 10 bases. This CDR3 is 15 amino acids long. Germline assignment: CDR1 SGHVS and CDR2 FNYEAQ. V was pared by 5 bases and J by 4 bases, with 5 bases of the junction left unmatched. DNA for the CDR3: TGTGCCAGCAGCCCCGGACAGGGGGGGAATCAGCCCCAGCATTTT. Residues: CASSPGQGGNQPQHF.

This clonotype was seen repeatedly, ten times or more. This chain connects TRBV6-2 or TRBV6-3 to TRBJ1-1; D is unresolved. CDR3 length: 14 residues. CDR1 and CDR2 from the germline V gene are MNHEY and SVGEGT. Trimming removed 0 bases at V and 6 bases at J, with 11 bases between. The CDR3 is CASSYSVGQSEAFF. The CDR3 region has the DNA TGTGCCAGCAGTTACTCGGTCGGGCAGTCTGAAGCTTTCTTT.